This TCR beta chain was profiled in a study of T cells expressing NK-cell markers. Comment on this clonotype: Its antigen is still unknown.

The germline V gene encodes CDR1 SGHRS and CDR2 YFSETQ. This CDR3 comprises 14 residues. The authors made TCR beta cDNA libraries by 5'RACE template switching. This switching added a universal primer site and UMIs. TCRdb reanalyzed the 5' RACE reads and collapses them to one entry per CDR3 protein, without DNA. The specimen's table records almost 450,000 distinct CDR3 sequences. Findings of the study overall: In a handful of donors, dominant clonotypes made up about 25-60.1% of CD3+CD56-NKG2C+ cells. NKG2C+ dominant clonotypes from over five donors made up about 1.0-7.5% of CD8+ T cells.

The chain carries TRBV5-1 and TRBJ2-5. The sequence derives from a woman aged 18-70 years in good health. Sample: blood T cells: a sorted CD56 or NKG2C T cell subset, CD4+ or CD8+ T cells, or bulk PBMC T cells (not recorded which). The chain's CDR3 is CASSLPGVQETQYF.